This TCR beta chain was retrieved from a study of T cell responses to AZD1222 COVID-19 vaccine. Study results and caveats: Vaccine-associated CD4 TCRs spanned spike, dominant at 160-218 and 743-854. Among those given AZD1222, only five or six were seropositive at baseline. Donors, mostly white British, included more females; clonal diversity was possibly underestimated. Spike-specific TCR breadth rose after two AZD1222 doses, and depth rose as well.

Sequencing used immunoSEQ multiplex PCR; TCRdb keeps in-frame clones, though not all of them. The data hold about 120,000 clones, with about 92% observed a single time. CDR3 size: 14 residues. Germline CDR1 and CDR2: SEHNR and FQNEAQ (reference sequence). Losses at the gene ends were 7 bases for V and 2 bases for J; bases not matched to a gene: 7. Regarding this clone: Antigen: not known.

The sample was peripheral blood, taken 28 days after the second AZD1222 dose. The chain employs TRBV7-9 and TRBJ2-7, with 8 nucleotides matching TRBD1. The clonotype comes from an adult who received the AZD1222 COVID-19 vaccine. The CDR3 DNA sequence: TGTGCCAGCAATTTGGGGGGACAGGCCTACGAGCAGTACTTC. Translated: CASNLGGQAYEQYF. Filled out from reference TRBV7-9 and TRBJ2-7, the complete variable domain reads DTGVSQNPRHKITKRGQNVTFRCDPISEHNRLYWYRQTLGQGPEFLTYFQNEAQLEKSRLLSDRFSAERPKGSFSTLEIQRTEQGDSAMYLCASNLGGQAYEQYFGPGTRLTVT.